Below are 6 T cell receptor beta chains sequenced from a single sample in a study of patients and donors after allogeneic stem cell transplantation. TCRdb re-derived calls from the RT-PCR reads in MiXCR, one entry per CDR3 protein. Of 800,000 to 1,000,000 distinct CDR3 sequences listed, about a sixth are singletons. Source material: blood, either unsorted or a sorted T cell fraction (not recorded which). All receptors derive from a human donor who was either an allogeneic HSCT recipient or a stem cell or donor lymphocyte infusion donor (not recorded which). It is not recorded whose cells these are; they may come from a transplant donor.

This clonotype was counted a few times. In DNA form, the CDR3 reads TGTGCCAGCAGTCCTCGGGACCGACGCTCTGGAAACACCATATATTTT. It encodes CASSPRDRRSGNTIYF. The rearrangement uses TRBV12-3 or TRBV12-4 and TRBJ1-3, with a possible D match to TRBD1 (5 bases). The CDR3 spans 16 residues. Between the trimmed V and J ends, which lost 5 bases and 0 bases, there was a span of 14 bases.

The chain has TRBV9 and TRBJ1-1, with D perhaps matching TRBD1 (5 bases). CDR1 and CDR2 from the germline V gene are SGDLS and YYNGEE. The CDR3 has 17 amino acids. Trimming took 4 bases from V and 0 from J, leaving 19 bases between them. This CDR3 is CASSPQAGHSMNTEAFF. CDR3 DNA sequence: TGTGCCAGCAGCCCCCAGGCCGGACATTCCATGAACACTGAAGCTTTCTTT.

This clonotype has only a few counts. The rearrangement links TRBV7-9 to TRBJ2-3, with no clear D. Germline lookup yields CDR1 SEHNR and CDR2 FQNEAQ (reference sequence). The CDR3 has 14 amino acids. Trimming left V 3 bases short and J 5 bases short, with 12 bases between. DNA for the CDR3: TGTGCCAGCAGCTTCAACAGTTACCGAGATACGCAGTATTTT. Amino acid sequence: CASSFNSYRDTQYF.

This clonotype was counted a few times. This chain links TRBV2 with TRBJ2-2; TRBD1 might be the D (5 bases). V dropped 6 bases and J dropped 2 bases, with 10 bases sitting between them. The CDR3 runs 14 residues. Germline V gene lookup returns CDR1 SNHLY and CDR2 FYNNEI. The CDR3 DNA follows: TGTGCCAGCAGATTCCAGGGAAACACCGGGGAGCTGTTTTTT. It is translated as CASRFQGNTGELFF.

The table lists this clonotype with a few counts. The rearrangement links TRBV20-1 to TRBJ1-1; D is ambiguous. The CDR3 extends over 14 amino acids. Deletions cut 1 base from V and 1 base from J, with 10 bases between. Per germline, CDR1 DFQATT and CDR2 SNEGSKA (reference sequence). The CDR3 coding sequence is TGCAGTGCTAGAGTTTCTAGGTCGAACACTGAAGCTTTCTTT. Translated: CSARVSRSNTEAFF.

The chain couples TRBV6-2 or TRBV6-3 to TRBJ1-2; D unclear. The CDR3 has 12 residues. Germline CDR1 reads MNHEY; CDR2 reads SVGEGT. V lost 7 bases and J 4 bases, leaving 10 bases between the germline ends. The CDR3 here is CASNRAGYGYTF. CDR3 DNA: TGTGCCAGCAATAGGGCGGGCTATGGCTACACCTTC.